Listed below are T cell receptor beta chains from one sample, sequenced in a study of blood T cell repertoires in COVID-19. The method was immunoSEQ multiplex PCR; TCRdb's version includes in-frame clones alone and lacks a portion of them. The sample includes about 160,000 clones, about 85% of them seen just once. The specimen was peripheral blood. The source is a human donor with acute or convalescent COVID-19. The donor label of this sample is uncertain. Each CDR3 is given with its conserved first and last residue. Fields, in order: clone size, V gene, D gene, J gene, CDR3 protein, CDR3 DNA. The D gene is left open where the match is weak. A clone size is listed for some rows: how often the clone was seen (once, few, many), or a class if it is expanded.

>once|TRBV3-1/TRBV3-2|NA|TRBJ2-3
CASSQEERTDTQYF
TGTGCCAGCAGCCAAGAAGAGAGGACAGATACGCAGTATTTT
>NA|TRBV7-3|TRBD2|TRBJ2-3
CASSAQTSGGARDTQYF
TGTGCCAGCAGCGCCCAGACTAGCGGGGGGGCTCGTGATACGCAGTATTTT
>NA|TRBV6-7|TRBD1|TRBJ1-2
CASSGGTGKSYGYTF
TGTGCCAGCAGTGGCGGGACAGGGAAAAGCTATGGCTACACCTTC
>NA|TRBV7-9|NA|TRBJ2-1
CASSLGQGTYNEQFF
TGTGCCAGCAGCTTAGGGCAGGGGACCTACAATGAGCAGTTCTTC
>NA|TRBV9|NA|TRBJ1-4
CASSVASGGGNEKLFF
TGTGCCAGCAGCGTAGCTTCCGGGGGGGGAAATGAAAAACTGTTTTTT
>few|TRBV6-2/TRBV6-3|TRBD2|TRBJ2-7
CASSYLAGGLYEQYF
TGTGCCAGCAGTTATCTAGCGGGGGGGCTGTACGAGCAGTACTTC
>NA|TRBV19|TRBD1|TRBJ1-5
CASNNFRPQGASGSYQPQHF
TGTGCCAGTAACAACTTTCGACCTCAGGGGGCTTCGGGATCGTATCAGCCCCAGCATTTT
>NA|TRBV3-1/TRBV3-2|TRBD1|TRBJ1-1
CASSHRDRVNTEAFF
TGTGCCAGCAGCCACCGGGACAGGGTAAACACTGAAGCTTTCTTT
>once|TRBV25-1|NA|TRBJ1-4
CASSESRGRGEKLFF
TGTGCCAGCAGTGAGTCAAGGGGAAGGGGTGAAAAACTGTTTTTT
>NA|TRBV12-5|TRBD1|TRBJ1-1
CASGLLPMTGGGIGAFF
TGTGCTAGTGGTTTGCTGCCGATGACAGGGGGCGGGATCGGAGCTTTCTTT
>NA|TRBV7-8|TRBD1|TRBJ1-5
CASSLRQGVSQPQHF
TGTGCCAGCAGCTTGAGACAGGGGGTGAGTCAGCCCCAGCATTTT
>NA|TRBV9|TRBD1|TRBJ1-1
CASSVGLIGLGTGDEAFF
TGTGCCAGCAGCGTAGGACTCATTGGGCTTGGGACAGGAGATGAAGCTTTCTTT
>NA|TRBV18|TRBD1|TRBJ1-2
CASSPGQGLLSNYGYTF
TGTGCCAGCTCACCGGGACAGGGGCTCCTTTCTAACTATGGCTACACCTTC
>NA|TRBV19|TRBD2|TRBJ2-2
CASRSPGGAASGELFF
TGTGCCAGTAGATCTCCCGGGGGGGCAGCAAGCGGGGAGCTGTTTTTT
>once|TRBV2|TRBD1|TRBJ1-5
CASSWTGGGQPQHF
TGTGCCAGCAGTTGGACAGGGGGCGGTCAGCCCCAGCATTTT
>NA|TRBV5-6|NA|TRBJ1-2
CASSFPGRDFYGYTF
TGTGCCAGCAGCTTCCCGGGACGGGACTTCTATGGCTACACCTTC
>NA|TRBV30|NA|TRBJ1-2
CAWRRLYGYTF
TGTGCCTGGAGGAGACTCTATGGCTACACCTTC
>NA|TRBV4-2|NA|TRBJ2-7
CASSPVQAVFTYEQYF
TGTGCCAGCAGCCCCGTACAGGCGGTCTTTACCTACGAGCAGTACTTC
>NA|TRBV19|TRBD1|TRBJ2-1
CASSARQGAQGEQFF
TGTGCCAGTAGTGCCCGACAGGGGGCGCAGGGTGAGCAGTTCTTC
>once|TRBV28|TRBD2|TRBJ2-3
CASSPRLAGGRGDTQYF
TGTGCCAGCAGCCCGAGACTAGCGGGGGGGCGTGGAGATACGCAGTATTTT
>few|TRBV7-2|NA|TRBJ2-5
CASSLARQETQYF
TGTGCCAGCAGCTTAGCCAGGCAAGAGACCCAGTACTTC
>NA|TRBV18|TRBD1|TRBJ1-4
CASLDRHDEKLFF
TGTGCCAGCCTGGACAGGCACGACGAAAAACTGTTTTTT
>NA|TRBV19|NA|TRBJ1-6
CASRDTVVDSPLHF
TGTGCCAGTAGGGACACTGTCGTGGATTCACCCCTCCACTTT
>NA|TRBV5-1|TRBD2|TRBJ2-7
CASSRGGDSYEQYF
TGCGCCAGCAGTCGTGGGGGGGACTCCTACGAGCAGTACTTC
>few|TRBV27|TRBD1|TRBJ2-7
CASSFLPRDRGNEQYF
TGTGCCAGCAGTTTCCTACCTCGGGACAGGGGAAACGAGCAGTACTTC
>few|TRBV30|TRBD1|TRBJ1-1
CAWSPGTATEAFF
TGTGCCTGGTCTCCCGGGACAGCCACTGAAGCTTTCTTT
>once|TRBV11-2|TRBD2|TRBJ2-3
CASSGTSGAAGADTQYF
TGTGCCAGCAGCGGGACTAGCGGAGCGGCCGGCGCAGATACGCAGTATTTT
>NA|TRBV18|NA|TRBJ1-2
CASSPREQVGYTF
TGTGCCAGCTCACCAAGAGAGCAGGTCGGCTACACCTTC
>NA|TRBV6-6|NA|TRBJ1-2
CASSSDGYTF
TGTGCCAGCAGTTCAGATGGCTACACCTTC
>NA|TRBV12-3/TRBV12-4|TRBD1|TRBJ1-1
CASSRQGGGAFF
TGTGCCAGCAGTCGACAGGGTGGGGGAGCTTTCTTT
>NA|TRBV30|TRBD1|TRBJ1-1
CACHRGETEAFF
TGTGCCTGCCACAGGGGGGAGACTGAAGCTTTCTTT
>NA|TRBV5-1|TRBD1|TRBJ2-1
CASSLGQGAFEQFF
TGCGCCAGCAGCTTGGGGCAGGGGGCATTTGAGCAGTTCTTC
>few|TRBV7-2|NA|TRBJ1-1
CASSAGFKTEAFF
TGTGCCAGCAGTGCAGGGTTTAAGACTGAAGCTTTCTTT
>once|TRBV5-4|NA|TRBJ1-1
CASGGQANTEAFF
TGTGCCAGCGGAGGGCAGGCGAACACTGAAGCTTTCTTT
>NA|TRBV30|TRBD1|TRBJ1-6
CAFGTGYVSPLHF
TGTGCCTTTGGGACAGGGTATGTTTCACCCCTCCACTTT
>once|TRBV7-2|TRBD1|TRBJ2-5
CASSLGGRTGGRQETQYF
TGTGCCAGCAGCTTAGGGGGAAGGACAGGGGGCCGCCAAGAGACCCAGTACTTC